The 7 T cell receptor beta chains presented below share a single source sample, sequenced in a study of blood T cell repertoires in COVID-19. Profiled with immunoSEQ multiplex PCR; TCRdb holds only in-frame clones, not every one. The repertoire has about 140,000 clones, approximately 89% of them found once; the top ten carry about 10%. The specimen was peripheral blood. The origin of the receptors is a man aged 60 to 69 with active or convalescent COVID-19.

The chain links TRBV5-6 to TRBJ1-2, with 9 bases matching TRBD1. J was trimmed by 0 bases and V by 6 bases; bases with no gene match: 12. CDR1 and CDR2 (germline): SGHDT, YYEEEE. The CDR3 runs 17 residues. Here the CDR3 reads CASTGTGMRDPNYGYTF. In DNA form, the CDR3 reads TGTGCCAGCACAGGGACAGGGATGCGAGACCCTAACTATGGCTACACCTTC.

The DNA for the CDR3 is TGTGCCAGCAGTCTCTTCGACAGGGGCACTGAAGCTTTCTTT. Encoded protein: CASSLFDRGTEAFF. This chain joins TRBV6-5 and TRBJ1-1, with 8 bases lining up with TRBD1. The CDR3 totals 14 residues. Trimming took 5 bases from V and 4 from J; bases not matched to a gene: 6. The germline gives CDR1 MNHEY, CDR2 SVGAGI.

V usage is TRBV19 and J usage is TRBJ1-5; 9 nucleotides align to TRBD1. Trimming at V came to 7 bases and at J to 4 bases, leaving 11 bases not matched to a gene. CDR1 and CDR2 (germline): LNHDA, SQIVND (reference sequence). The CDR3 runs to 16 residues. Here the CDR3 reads CASMGTGTGWNQPQHF. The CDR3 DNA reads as TGTGCCAGTATGGGGACCGGGACAGGGTGGAATCAGCCCCAGCATTTT.

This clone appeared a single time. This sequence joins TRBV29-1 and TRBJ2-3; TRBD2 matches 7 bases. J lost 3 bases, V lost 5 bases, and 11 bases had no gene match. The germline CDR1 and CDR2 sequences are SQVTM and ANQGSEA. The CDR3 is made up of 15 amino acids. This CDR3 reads CSVTPGGSGTDTQYF. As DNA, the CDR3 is TGCAGCGTTACCCCCGGTGGTAGCGGGACAGATACGCAGTATTTT.

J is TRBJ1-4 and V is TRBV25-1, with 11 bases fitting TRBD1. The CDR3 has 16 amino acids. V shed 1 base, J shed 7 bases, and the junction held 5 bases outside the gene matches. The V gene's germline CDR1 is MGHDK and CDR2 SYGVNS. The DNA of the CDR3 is TGTGCCAGCAGTGAATTGAGAGGGACAGGGGGTGAAAAACTGTTTTTT. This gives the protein CASSELRGTGGEKLFF.

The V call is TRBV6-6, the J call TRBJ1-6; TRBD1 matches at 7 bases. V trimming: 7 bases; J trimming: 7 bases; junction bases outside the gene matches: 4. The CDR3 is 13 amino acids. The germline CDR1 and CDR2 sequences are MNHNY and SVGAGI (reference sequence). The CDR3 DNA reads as TGTGCCAGCAACGGACAGGTGAATTCACCCCTCCACTTT. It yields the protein CASNGQVNSPLHF.

Here the CDR3 DNA reads TGTGCCAGCAGCCAAGCCGCCGGAGGGATGAGAAGTGGCTACACCTTC. Its protein is CASSQAAGGMRSGYTF. The chain has TRBV4-2 and TRBJ1-2; D unclear. The CDR3 sequence is 16 residues long. V gave up 1 base and J gave up 7 bases, with 19 bases separating them. CDR1 and CDR2 (germline): LGHNA, YNFKEQ.